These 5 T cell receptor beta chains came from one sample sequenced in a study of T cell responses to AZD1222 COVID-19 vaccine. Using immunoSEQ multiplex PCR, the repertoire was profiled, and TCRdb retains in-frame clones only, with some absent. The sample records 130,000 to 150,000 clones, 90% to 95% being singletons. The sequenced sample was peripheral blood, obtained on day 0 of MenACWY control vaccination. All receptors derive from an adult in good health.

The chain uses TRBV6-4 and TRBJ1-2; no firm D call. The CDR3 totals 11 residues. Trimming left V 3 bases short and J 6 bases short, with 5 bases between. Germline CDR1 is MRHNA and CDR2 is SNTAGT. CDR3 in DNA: TGTGCCAGCAGTGAGACACATGGCTACACCTTC. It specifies CASSETHGYTF.

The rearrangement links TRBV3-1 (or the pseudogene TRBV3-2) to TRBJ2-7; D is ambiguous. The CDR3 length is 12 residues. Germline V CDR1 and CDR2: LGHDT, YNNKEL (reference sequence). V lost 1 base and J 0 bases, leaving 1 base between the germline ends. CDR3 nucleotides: TGTGCCAGCAGCCAAGCCTCCTACGAGCAGTACTTC. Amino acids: CASSQASYEQYF.

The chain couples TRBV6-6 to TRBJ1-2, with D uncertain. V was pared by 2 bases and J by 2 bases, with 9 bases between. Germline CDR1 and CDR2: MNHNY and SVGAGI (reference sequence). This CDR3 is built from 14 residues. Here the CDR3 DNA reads TGTGCCAGCAGTTACCCGGACGGAAACTATGGCTACACCTTC. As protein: CASSYPDGNYGYTF.

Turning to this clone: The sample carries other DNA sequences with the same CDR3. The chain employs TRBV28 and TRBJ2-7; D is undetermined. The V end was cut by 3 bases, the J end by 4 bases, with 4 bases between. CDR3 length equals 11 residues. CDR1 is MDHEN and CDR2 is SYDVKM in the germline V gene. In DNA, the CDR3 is TGTGCCAGCAGTTTGGGTTACGAGCAGTACTTC. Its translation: CASSLGYEQYF.

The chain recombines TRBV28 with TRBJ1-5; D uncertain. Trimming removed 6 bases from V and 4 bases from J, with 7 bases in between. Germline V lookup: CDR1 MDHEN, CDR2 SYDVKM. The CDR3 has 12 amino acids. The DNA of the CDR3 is TGTGCCAGCAGAGTATCGAATCAGCCCCAGCATTTT. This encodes CASRVSNQPQHF.